Listed below are T cell receptor beta chains from one sample, sequenced in a study of shared clonotypes between healthy human individuals. The data were produced by immunoSEQ multiplex PCR, yet TCRdb's version contains in-frame clones alone and is incomplete. The repertoire consists of about 1.1 million clones, with 60% to 80% occurring once and the leading ten covering about 0.89%. Sequences were obtained from memory CD4+ T cells from PBMCs. These receptors all stem from a young man in good health. Some clones in this sample may be carry-over from other donors' samples. CDR3s include the opening cysteine and the closing phenylalanine or tryptophan. D genes are given only for firm matches. Rows give clone size only sometimes, using once, few, many, or a class for an expanded clone.

V gene,D gene,clone size,J gene,CDR3 DNA,CDR3 protein
TRBV19,TRBD1,many,TRBJ1-2,TGTGCCAGTAGTTCTGGGACAGGGCTCGGCTACACCTTC,CASSSGTGLGYTF
TRBV11-3,TRBD2,NA,TRBJ2-1,TGTGCCAGCAGCAAAATACTAGCGGATGAGCAGTTCTTC,CASSKILADEQFF
TRBV2,NA,NA,TRBJ2-3,TGTGCCAGCAGCCAAAGGACAGGCACAGATACGCAGTATTTT,CASSQRTGTDTQYF
TRBV6-7,TRBD2,once,TRBJ2-2,TGTGCCAGCAGTTACTCGACCCCTCCGGGGGGGACCGGGGAGCTGTTTTTT,CASSYSTPPGGTGELFF
TRBV28,NA,NA,TRBJ1-5,TGTGCCAGCAGCGCCCCAAGTGGTCGGAATCAGCCCCAGCATTTT,CASSAPSGRNQPQHF
TRBV5-1,NA,NA,TRBJ2-1,TGCGCCAGCAAGTCCCCCGGCGATGAGCAGTTCTTC,CASKSPGDEQFF
TRBV5-1,NA,NA,TRBJ2-1,TGCGCCAGCAGCTGGACCGGGACTCTCCTCCGGGAGCAGTTCTTC,CASSWTGTLLREQFF
TRBV7-2,TRBD2,few,TRBJ2-1,TGTGCCAGCAGCTTACTAGCGGGAGAAGTCTATGAGCAGTTCTTC,CASSLLAGEVYEQFF
TRBV28,TRBD1,few,TRBJ2-7,TGTGCCAGCAGTGAGGGGGCGGTTCTCGAGCAGTACTTC,CASSEGAVLEQYF
TRBV30,TRBD1,NA,TRBJ1-2,TGTGCCTGGAGCCCTGGACAGGGAAGGGGCTACACCTTC,CAWSPGQGRGYTF
TRBV19,NA,few,TRBJ1-2,TGTGCCAGTAGTCTCCCCGGCCACCTACGGCTCGATGGCTACACCTTC,CASSLPGHLRLDGYTF
TRBV5-1,NA,NA,TRBJ2-4,TGCGCCAGCAGCTTAACACAGGACGGCAAAAACATTCAGTACTTC,CASSLTQDGKNIQYF
TRBV19,NA,NA,TRBJ1-2,TGTGCCAGTAGTATAGGTAGGACCTATGGCTACACCTTC,CASSIGRTYGYTF
TRBV5-1,TRBD2,NA,TRBJ2-1,TGCGCCAGCAGTCGGACTAGCGGAGACAATGAGCAGTTCTTC,CASSRTSGDNEQFF
TRBV7-3,TRBD2,NA,TRBJ2-6,TGTGCCAGCAGAATTGGCGGGAGAGCCTCTGGGGCCAACGTCCTGACTTTC,CASRIGGRASGANVLTF
TRBV5-1,NA,NA,TRBJ2-5,TGCGCCAGCAGCTCCCAGGGGGGGGAAGAGACCCAGTACTTC,CASSSQGGEETQYF
TRBV11-2,NA,NA,TRBJ2-7,TGTGCCAGCAGCTTCGGACCCCTTCTGTCGTACGAGCAGTACTTC,CASSFGPLLSYEQYF
TRBV2,TRBD2,NA,TRBJ2-5,TGTGCCAGCAGTGGCGGGGGTGGAGGGGAGACCCAGTACTTC,CASSGGGGGETQYF
TRBV4-2,NA,NA,TRBJ2-1,TGTGCCAGCAGCCGACAGCCCGATAGCGGCGCCTACAATGAGCAGTTCTTC,CASSRQPDSGAYNEQFF
TRBV29-1,TRBD2,NA,TRBJ2-7,TGCAGCGTTGAAGTAAATGACCGGACTAGCGGATCCTACGAGCAGTACTTC,CSVEVNDRTSGSYEQYF
TRBV11-3,TRBD2,NA,TRBJ2-1,TGTGCCAGCAGCTCGGGTTTGGGGAGGGACGATGAGCAGTTCTTC,CASSSGLGRDDEQFF
TRBV18,NA,once,TRBJ1-5,TGTGCCAGCTCACCAACGGTTGGGACACTTAATCAGCCCCAGCATTTT,CASSPTVGTLNQPQHF
TRBV7-8,NA,NA,TRBJ1-2,TGTGCCAGCAGCTTAGTTGGTATGGGGGTGGGTGGCTACACCTTC,CASSLVGMGVGGYTF
TRBV27,TRBD1,NA,TRBJ1-2,TGTGCCAGCTATAATTCAGGGGGCAATGGCTACACCTTC,CASYNSGGNGYTF
TRBV5-5,TRBD2,NA,TRBJ2-2,TGTGCCAGCAGGCTTGGGAGCGGGAGAAACACCGGGGAGCTGTTTTTT,CASRLGSGRNTGELFF
TRBV28,NA,NA,TRBJ2-3,TGTGCCAGCAGACCAGGGGGGTTTGGCACAGATACGCAGTATTTT,CASRPGGFGTDTQYF
TRBV20-1,NA,NA,TRBJ2-5,TGCAGTGGGGCCCAAGAGACCCAGTACTTC,CSGAQETQYF
TRBV9,NA,NA,TRBJ1-3,TGTGCCAGCAGCGTCTCGCTCTCGGCCAGGGCTTTCTCTGGAAACACCATATATTTT,CASSVSLSARAFSGNTIYF
TRBV7-9,NA,NA,TRBJ2-1,TGTGCCAGCAGCCCAAACCGGGACAATGAGCAGTTCTTC,CASSPNRDNEQFF
TRBV28,TRBD1,NA,TRBJ1-5,TGTGCCAGCAGCCCGGGACAGTTACGTCAGCCCCAGCATTTT,CASSPGQLRQPQHF
TRBV2,NA,many,TRBJ2-5,TGTGCCAGCGGGAAGGGGTCCCGGGACCAAGGGGAGACCCAGTACTTC,CASGKGSRDQGETQYF
TRBV30,NA,NA,TRBJ2-1,TGTGCCTGGAGTGTAGGAGGGAGTTCCAATGAGCAGTTCTTC,CAWSVGGSSNEQFF
TRBV25-1,TRBD2,NA,TRBJ2-1,TGTGCCAGCAGTCGAGGGACTAGGAGGTCCAATGAGCAGTTCTTC,CASSRGTRRSNEQFF
TRBV6-6,TRBD1,NA,TRBJ2-2,TGTGCCAGCAGTTACTCGAGGGGGCTAGGAGGCGGGGAGCTGTTTTTT,CASSYSRGLGGGELFF
TRBV6-1,NA,NA,TRBJ1-2,TGTGCCAGCAGACCAACAGGGATCTATGGCTACGCCTTC,CASRPTGIYGYAF
TRBV21-1,NA,NA,TRBJ1-5,TGTGCCAGCAGCACTAAAAGGGGGCATCAGCCCCAGCATTTT,CASSTKRGHQPQHF
TRBV7-2,TRBD1,NA,TRBJ2-7,TGTGCCAGCAGACCGACAGGGTTGGACGAGCAGTACTTC,CASRPTGLDEQYF
TRBV7-8,NA,NA,TRBJ1-1,TGTGCCAGCAGCTTAGGGGTGGGACTTCGGACTGAAGCTTTCTTT,CASSLGVGLRTEAFF
TRBV30,TRBD1,NA,TRBJ1-5,TGTGCCTGGAGTGTAGGGGGCGAGAAGCCCCAGCATTTT,CAWSVGGEKPQHF
TRBV9,TRBD2,NA,TRBJ2-5,TGTGCCAGCAGCCCACCGGGCGGGAGGGCCTTTCCCCAGTACTTC,CASSPPGGRAFPQYF
TRBV30,NA,many,TRBJ2-5,TGTGCCTGGAGAAACTTCGGAGAGACCCAGTACTTC,CAWRNFGETQYF
TRBV7-9,NA,NA,TRBJ2-2,TGTGCCAGTAGCTTAGGCCGTCGCGCGTTCACCGGGGAGCTGTTTTTT,CASSLGRRAFTGELFF
TRBV6-6,TRBD1,NA,TRBJ2-2,TGTGCCAGCAGGGCCTTACAGGGGTTAGCAGTCGGGGAGCTGTTTTTT,CASRALQGLAVGELFF
TRBV7-9,NA,few,TRBJ1-2,TGTGCCAGCAGCCCAGGACAGAACCCAAACTATGGCTACACCTTC,CASSPGQNPNYGYTF
TRBV5-8,NA,few,TRBJ2-7,TGTGCCAGCAGCTTGGAGATCGGCCCAAGGCAGTACTTC,CASSLEIGPRQYF
TRBV30,NA,NA,TRBJ1-1,TGTGCCAATCGTGAGGGGCGGACTGAAGCTTTCTTT,CANREGRTEAFF
TRBV18,NA,once,TRBJ1-1,TGTGCCAGCTCACCCGGTTCGGCCACTGAAGCTTTCTTT,CASSPGSATEAFF
TRBV5-1,TRBD2,NA,TRBJ2-2,TGCGCCAGCAGCCCGGCTAGCGGGAGTGGCGGGGAGCTGTTTTTT,CASSPASGSGGELFF
TRBV5-1,NA,NA,TRBJ2-5,TGCGCCAGCAGCTTTTTCGGGTCCCAAGAGACCCAGTACTTC,CASSFFGSQETQYF
TRBV15,NA,NA,TRBJ2-3,TGTGCCACCGCCACGGGGCAGGGCACAGATACGCAGTATTTT,CATATGQGTDTQYF
TRBV7-2,NA,once,TRBJ2-4,TGTGCCAGCAGCTTAGGGGGAGTAGACATTCAGTACTTC,CASSLGGVDIQYF
TRBV4-2,NA,once,TRBJ1-5,TGTGCCAGCAGCCAAGATATTGTCGGCCCCCGGCCCCAGCATTTT,CASSQDIVGPRPQHF
TRBV5-8,NA,NA,TRBJ1-1,TGTGCCAGCAGCTTGGGGCAGGGCAGGTACACTGAAGCTTTCTTT,CASSLGQGRYTEAFF
TRBV16,TRBD1,NA,TRBJ1-2,TGTGCCAGCAGCCGCCCGACAGGGGAAGATGGCTACACCTTC,CASSRPTGEDGYTF
TRBV18,NA,NA,TRBJ2-3,TGTGCCAGCTCACCAAGGGCAGATCACACAGATACGCAGTATTTT,CASSPRADHTDTQYF
TRBV6-6,NA,few,TRBJ1-2,TGTGCCAGCAGCCTGACTCCGGGACCGATCAACTATGGCTACACCTTC,CASSLTPGPINYGYTF
TRBV25-1,TRBD2,once,TRBJ2-5,TGTGCCAGCAGTGTCACTAGCGGGAGGGCCCGGGAGACCCAGTACTTC,CASSVTSGRARETQYF